This is a list of T cell receptor beta chains from one sample in a study of beta chain features in type 1 diabetes. Method: immunoSEQ multiplex PCR; TCRdb's copy keeps in-frame clones and lacks some. The table shows around 310,000 clones, with less than 15% occurring only once. Sequencing was done on a sample of naive CD4+ T cells from blood. Every receptor here comes from a woman aged 18-35 years with type 1 diabetes. Both conserved end residues are trimmed from each CDR3. Each record gives: D gene, J gene, V gene, CDR3 protein. The D gene is left open where the match is weak.

-,TRBJ2-2,TRBV15,ATSRGQGATGELF
TRBD2,TRBJ2-7,TRBV18,ASSGLAGEDEQY
-,TRBJ2-5,TRBV30,AWTTQETQY
TRBD1,TRBJ2-7,TRBV7-3,ASSYGQGSYEQY
-,TRBJ2-7,TRBV27,ASSYQGLEPYEQY
TRBD1,TRBJ2-3,TRBV25-1,ASSDDRGSTDTQY
TRBD1,TRBJ2-3,TRBV6-1,ASRRDRSTDTQY
TRBD1,TRBJ2-5,TRBV25-1,ASSGGQGKPPRETQY
TRBD1,TRBJ2-1,TRBV5-4,ASSFRGPDNEQF
TRBD2,TRBJ2-2,TRBV4-3,ASSQEGPSGNTGELF
-,TRBJ2-1,TRBV11-3,ASSPVLWEQF
-,TRBJ1-1,TRBV7-9,ASSREENTEAF
TRBD2,TRBJ2-1,TRBV7-3,ASSTSGSSLDEQF
-,TRBJ2-7,TRBV28,ASCRGRAYEQY
-,TRBJ2-1,TRBV6-1,ASSELYYANEQF
-,TRBJ2-1,TRBV5-4,ASSLAHTGYLANEQF
TRBD1,TRBJ1-1,TRBV19,ASSIHQDRGLAEAF
-,TRBJ2-3,TRBV5-6,ASIPRRLSPDTQY
-,TRBJ1-4,TRBV15,ATSRLLLEKLF
TRBD1,TRBJ1-5,TRBV18,ASSETGDNQPQH
TRBD1,TRBJ1-2,TRBV28,ASSLGGGGGSGYT
TRBD1,TRBJ1-1,TRBV9,ASSVQGQSEAF
-,TRBJ1-1,TRBV15,ATSRASGLLTEAF
TRBD1,TRBJ2-7,TRBV5-4,ASSPRADRAYEQY
TRBD2,TRBJ2-1,TRBV4-1,ASSLAGGPYGGEQF
TRBD1,TRBJ2-3,TRBV5-1,ASSRTGGGGDTQY
TRBD1,TRBJ1-1,TRBV30,AWRPGGGAWTEAF
TRBD1,TRBJ2-7,TRBV4-1,ASSQEYRGYEQY
TRBD2,TRBJ2-1,TRBV28,ASTPGGELHYRKQF
-,TRBJ2-1,TRBV28,ASSFIFAKQF
-,TRBJ2-7,TRBV4-1,ASSQGTGEQY
TRBD2,TRBJ2-1,TRBV27,ASSSTSGRAGFAEQF
-,TRBJ2-1,TRBV7-9,ASSLGVGDEQF
TRBD2,TRBJ2-1,TRBV5-1,ASSLLPRPKGTSGTVWYNEQF
TRBD1,TRBJ2-1,TRBV28,ASSSRQGARDEQF
TRBD2,TRBJ2-3,TRBV6-1,ASRSSGSTDTQY
TRBD1,TRBJ2-1,TRBV15,ATSREMDRTGEQF
TRBD1,TRBJ1-2,TRBV5-4,ASSSQTGTNYGYT
TRBD1,TRBJ1-1,TRBV2,ARGQPNTEAF
-,TRBJ1-2,TRBV5-1,ASSQDPGTPYGYT
TRBD2,TRBJ2-7,TRBV5-1,ASSPRGLAGRSMDYEQY
TRBD1,TRBJ2-7,TRBV29-1,SVEDRQGARYEQY
TRBD2,TRBJ2-4,TRBV13,ASSTSTSGRNIQY
TRBD1,TRBJ2-5,TRBV4-3,ASSQGTGEKTQY
-,TRBJ2-2,TRBV7-9,ASSLARPYGGELF
TRBD1,TRBJ2-6,TRBV27,ASSLDRVPGANVLT
TRBD2,TRBJ2-2,TRBV7-9,ASSPRGLVAANTGELF